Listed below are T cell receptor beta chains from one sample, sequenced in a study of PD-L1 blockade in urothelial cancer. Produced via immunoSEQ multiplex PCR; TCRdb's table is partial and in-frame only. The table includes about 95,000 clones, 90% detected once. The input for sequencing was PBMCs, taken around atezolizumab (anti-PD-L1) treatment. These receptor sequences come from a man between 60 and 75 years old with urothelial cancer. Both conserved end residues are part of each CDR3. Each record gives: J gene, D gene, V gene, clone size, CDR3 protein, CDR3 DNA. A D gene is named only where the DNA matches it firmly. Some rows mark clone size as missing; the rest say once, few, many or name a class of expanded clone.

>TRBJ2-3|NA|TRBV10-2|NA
CASSESVSGSTDTQYF
TGCGCCAGCAGTGAGTCTGTAAGCGGGAGCACAGATACGCAGTATTTT
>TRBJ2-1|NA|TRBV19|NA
CASSQQGSYNEQFF
TGTGCCAGTAGTCAACAGGGTTCCTACAATGAGCAGTTCTTC
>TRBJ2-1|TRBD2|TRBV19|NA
CASQRGGEQFF
TGTGCCAGCCAGCGGGGGGGTGAGCAGTTCTTC
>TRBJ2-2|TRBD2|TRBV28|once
CASSLLRGGRDTGELFF
TGTGCCAGCAGTTTATTACGGGGCGGGAGAGACACCGGGGAGCTGTTTTTT
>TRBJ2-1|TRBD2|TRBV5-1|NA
CASSGGLAGLEQFF
TGCGCCAGCAGCGGGGGACTAGCGGGTCTGGAGCAGTTCTTC
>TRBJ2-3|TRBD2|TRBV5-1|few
CASSSRGGGGARDTQYF
TGCGCCAGCAGCTCGCGTGGCGGCGGGGGGGCACGGGATACGCAGTATTTT
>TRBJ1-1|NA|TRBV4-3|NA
CASSRTYVERTNTEAFF
TGCGCCAGCAGCCGAACCTATGTTGAGCGGACCAACACTGAAGCTTTCTTT
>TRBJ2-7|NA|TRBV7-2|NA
CASSSRVWEREQYF
TGTGCCAGCAGCTCTAGAGTCTGGGAGAGAGAGCAGTACTTC
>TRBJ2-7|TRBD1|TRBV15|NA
CATTRRDRVHEQYF
TGTGCCACCACCCGACGGGACAGGGTCCACGAGCAGTACTTC
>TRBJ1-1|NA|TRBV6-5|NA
CASSYSSTGEAFF
TGTGCCAGCAGTTACTCGTCGACGGGTGAAGCTTTCTTT
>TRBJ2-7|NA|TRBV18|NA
CASSPSDRNYEQYF
TGTGCCAGCTCACCCTCTGACAGAAACTACGAGCAGTACTTC
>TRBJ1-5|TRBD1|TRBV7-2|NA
CASSLTGGTQPQHF
TGTGCCAGCAGCTTGACAGGGGGGACTCAGCCCCAGCATTTT
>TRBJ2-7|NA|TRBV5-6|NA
CASSLRDIYEQYF
TGTGCCAGCAGCCTCCGGGACATCTACGAGCAGTACTTC
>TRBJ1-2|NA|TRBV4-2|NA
CASSQGAGIDGYTF
TGTGCCAGCAGCCAAGGAGCAGGGATAGATGGCTACACCTTC
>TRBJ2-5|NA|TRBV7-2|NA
CASSLNGMVETQYF
TGTGCCAGCAGCTTAAACGGGATGGTGGAGACCCAGTACTTC
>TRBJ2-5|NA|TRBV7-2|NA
CASSQAGRTQYF
TGTGCCAGCTCCCAAGCGGGTAGGACCCAGTACTTC